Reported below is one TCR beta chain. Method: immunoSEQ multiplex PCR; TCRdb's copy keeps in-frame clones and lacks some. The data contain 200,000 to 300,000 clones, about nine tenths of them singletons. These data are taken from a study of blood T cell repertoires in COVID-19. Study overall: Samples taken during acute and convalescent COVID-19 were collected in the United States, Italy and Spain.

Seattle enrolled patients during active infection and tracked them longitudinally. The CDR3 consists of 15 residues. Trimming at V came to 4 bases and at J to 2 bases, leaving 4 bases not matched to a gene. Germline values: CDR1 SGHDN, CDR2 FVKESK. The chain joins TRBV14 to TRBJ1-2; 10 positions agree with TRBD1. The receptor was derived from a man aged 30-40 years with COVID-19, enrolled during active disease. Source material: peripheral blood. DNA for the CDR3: TGTGCCAGCAGCCTACCGGGACAGGGGAACTATGGCTACACCTTC. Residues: CASSLPGQGNYGYTF.